Listed here are 9 T cell receptor beta chains from one sample, sequenced in a study of Ad26.COV2.S vaccination and SARS-CoV-2 variants. Noted treatment: 15 to 20 received Ad26.COV2.S at low or high dose, single or two shots; 5 received placebo; per-sample allocation not given. The investigators took samples on day 63 after the first vaccine or placebo injection. Some clones are missing from TCRdb's copy, which holds only in-frame ones; the method was immunoSEQ multiplex PCR. Here the sample spans over 400,000 clones, around 93% being singletons. The sequencing here drew on peripheral blood, taken in a trial of Ad26.COV2.S vaccine versus placebo. All receptors derive from a person between 18 and 65 years old who received the Ad26.COV2.S COVID-19 vaccine or a placebo.

The genes are TRBV10-3 and TRBJ2-6; TRBD2 might be the D (6 bases). The CDR3 totals 17 residues. V gave up 0 bases and J gave up 2 bases, with 11 bases separating them. Germline V gives CDR1 ENHRY, CDR2 SYGVKD. The CDR3 protein is CAISESDGGTGANVLTF. The CDR3 DNA sequence: TGTGCCATCAGTGAGTCAGACGGGGGTACTGGGGCCAACGTCCTGACTTTC.

This clone was seen just once. This chain links TRBV13 with TRBJ2-1; 12 positions agree with TRBD2. The V gene end was trimmed by 8 bases and the J gene end by 9 bases; junction bases not matched to a gene: 8. Germline V gene data show CDR1 as PRHDT and CDR2 as FYEKMQ (reference sequence). This CDR3 has 14 amino acids. Here the CDR3 reads CASRLAGGSSEQFF. CDR3 DNA sequence: TGTGCCAGCCGCCTAGCGGGGGGGTCTAGTGAGCAGTTCTTC. Together with reference TRBV13 and TRBJ2-1, the CDR3 gives the full variable domain: AAGVIQSPRHLIKEKRETATLKCYPIPRHDTVYWYQQGPGQDPQFLISFYEKMQSDKGSIPDRFSAQQFSDYHSELNMSSLELGDSALYFCASRLAGGSSEQFFGPGTRLTVL.

The chain couples TRBV10-3 to TRBJ1-1, with D possibly matching TRBD1 (6 bases). Germline CDR1 reads ENHRY; CDR2 reads SYGVKD. CDR3 size: 13 residues. V lost 5 bases, J lost 0 bases, and 7 bases lay in between. CDR3 in amino acids: CAISRTVNTEAFF. CDR3 coding DNA: TGTGCCATCAGTAGGACAGTGAACACTGAAGCTTTCTTT.

The chain uses TRBV5-4 and TRBJ2-1; 12 bases line up with TRBD2. The CDR3 totals 17 residues. V lost 4 bases and J lost 4; bases outside the gene matches: 9. Germline V gene data show CDR1 as SGHNT and CDR2 as YYREEE (reference sequence). As DNA, the CDR3 is TGTGCCAGCAGCCAGGAGGAACTAGCGGGGGGTTACAATGAGCAGTTCTTC. Its protein is CASSQEELAGGYNEQFF.

V and J are TRBV5-1 and TRBJ2-7; 8 bases fit TRBD2. The CDR3 length is 14 residues. Germline V CDR1 and CDR2: SGHRS, YFSETQ. The junction had 4 bases not matched to a gene; V was cut back by 0 bases and J by 5 bases. In DNA form, the CDR3 reads TGCGCCAGCAGCTTGGCCGGGGGGGTCAACGAGCAGTACTTC. It translates to CASSLAGGVNEQYF.

This clone occurred once. The rearrangement joins TRBV19 to TRBJ1-4; 7 nucleotides agree with TRBD1. This CDR3 is 17 amino acids long. J lost 8 bases, V lost 6 bases, and 18 bases had no gene match. The germline V gene has CDR1 LNHDA and CDR2 SQIVND (reference sequence). This CDR3 reads CASSQEGAHRVGEKLFF. The CDR3 bases are TGTGCCAGTAGCCAAGAGGGGGCGCACAGGGTTGGCGAAAAACTGTTTTTT. Based on the CDR3 plus reference TRBV19 and TRBJ1-4, the full variable domain is DGGITQSPKYLFRKEGQNVTLSCEQNLNHDAMYWYRQDPGQGLRLIYYSQIVNDFQKGDIAEGYSVSREKKESFPLTVTSAQKNPTAFYLCASSQEGAHRVGEKLFFGSGTQLSVL.

This chain uses TRBV6-5 with TRBJ1-4; possibly TRBD1 for D (6 bases). V lost 6 bases to trimming and J lost 1 base, with 9 bases between them. Germline lookup yields CDR1 MNHEY and CDR2 SVGAGI. CDR3 length equals 14 residues. The CDR3 sequence is CASSPTGTNEKLFF. CDR3 coding DNA: TGTGCCAGCAGCCCGACAGGAACTAATGAAAAACTGTTTTTT.

The chain combines TRBV9 with TRBJ2-1; D ambiguous. V was pared by 3 bases and J by 0 bases, with 4 bases between. Germline V gives CDR1 SGDLS, CDR2 YYNGEE. The length of the CDR3 is 13 residues. CDR3 coding DNA: TGTGCCAGCAGCGGGGGCTCCTACAATGAGCAGTTCTTC. Protein product: CASSGGSYNEQFF.

The rearrangement joins TRBV10-2 to TRBJ2-1; 9 bases agree with TRBD2. The CDR3 is 15 amino acids. Germline CDR1 and CDR2: WSHSY and SAAADI. V trimming: 7 bases; J trimming: 8 bases; junction bases outside the gene matches: 12. The CDR3 DNA is TGCGCCAGCAACGTCCCGCGGGGGGGCTATGATGAGCAGTTCTTC. Its translation: CASNVPRGGYDEQFF.